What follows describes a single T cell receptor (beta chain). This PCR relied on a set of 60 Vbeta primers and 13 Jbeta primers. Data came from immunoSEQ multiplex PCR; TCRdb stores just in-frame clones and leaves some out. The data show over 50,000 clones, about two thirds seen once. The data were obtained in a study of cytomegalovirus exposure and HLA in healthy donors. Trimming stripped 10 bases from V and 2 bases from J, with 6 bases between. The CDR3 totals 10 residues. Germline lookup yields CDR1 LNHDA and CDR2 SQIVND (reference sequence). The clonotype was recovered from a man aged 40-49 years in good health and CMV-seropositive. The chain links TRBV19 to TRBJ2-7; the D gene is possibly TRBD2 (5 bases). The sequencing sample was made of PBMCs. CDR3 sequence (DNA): TGTGCCACCGGGGCCTACGAGCAGTACTTC. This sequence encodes CATGAYEQYF. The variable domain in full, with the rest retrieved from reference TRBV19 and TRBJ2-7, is DGGITQSPKYLFRKEGQNVTLSCEQNLNHDAMYWYRQDPGQGLRLIYYSQIVNDFQKGDIAEGYSVSREKKESFPLTVTSAQKNPTAFYLCATGAYEQYFGPGTRLTVT.